These 15 T cell receptor beta chains were all obtained from the same sample, sequenced in a study of T cell repertoires in cytomegalovirus infection. TCRdb ran MiXCR on the reads and lists one entry per CDR3 protein. The data contain about 360,000 distinct CDR3 sequences, 15% to 20% of them singletons. The sequenced sample was PBMCs. The receptors were sampled from a human donor in good health (CMV status not recorded). Some clones in this sample may be carry-over from other donors' samples.

This clonotype was seen a handful of times. The chain uses TRBV4-3 and TRBJ1-2; D gene unclear. V lost 0 bases and J 2 bases, leaving 7 bases between the germline ends. CDR1 and CDR2 (germline): LGHNA, YSLEER. The CDR3 covers 14 residues. This chain's CDR3 is CASSQESRNYGYTF. The CDR3 DNA follows: TGCGCCAGCAGCCAAGAGAGCAGAAACTATGGCTACACCTTC.

J is TRBJ2-1 and V is TRBV29-1; 11 bases are shared with TRBD2. Trimming took 7 bases from V and 9 from J; bases not matched to a gene: 11. Germline CDR1 and CDR2: SQVTM and ANQGSEA. The CDR3 contains 14 residues. CDR3 sequence: CSALLSGGAAEQFF. CDR3 sequence (DNA): TGCAGCGCCCTCCTTAGCGGGGGGGCCGCTGAGCAGTTCTTC.

The CDR3 coding sequence is TGTGCCAGCAGTTTCTCGACACCGATAAATTCACCCCTCCACTTT. This gives the protein CASSFSTPINSPLHF. V and J are TRBV28 and TRBJ1-6; D is unresolved. This CDR3 comprises 15 residues. CDR1 is MDHEN and CDR2 is SYDVKM in the germline V gene. Trimming left V 3 bases short and J 7 bases short, with 13 bases between.

This sequence joins TRBV5-4 and TRBJ2-4, with D tentatively TRBD2 (6 bases). The CDR3 is 11 residues long. Germline assignment: CDR1 SGHNT and CDR2 YYREEE (reference sequence). Trimming removed 6 bases from V and 8 bases from J, with 9 bases in between. The CDR3 region is CASTWGDIQYF. The CDR3 nucleotides read TGTGCCAGCACTTGGGGGGACATTCAGTACTTC.

This clonotype has only a few counts. V usage is TRBV30 and J usage is TRBJ2-5, with 11 positions matching TRBD2. The CDR3 contains 16 residues. Germline loops: CDR1 GTSNPN, CDR2 SVGIG (reference sequence). V lost 1 base and J lost 3; bases outside the gene matches: 7. The CDR3 spells CAWSALSGLAEETQYF. CDR3 bases: TGTGCCTGGAGTGCCCTTTCGGGACTAGCGGAAGAGACCCAGTACTTC.

This clonotype was seen many times. This chain links TRBV7-2 with TRBJ2-7, with 7 bases aligning to TRBD1. Germline V gives CDR1 SGHTA, CDR2 FQGNSA. V shed 2 bases and J 4 bases; nucleotides not matched to a gene: 2. The CDR3 has 13 residues. For the CDR3, the DNA is TGTGCCAGCAGCTTATCGGGACAGTACGAGCAGTACTTC. Translating gives CASSLSGQYEQYF.

The chain combines TRBV10-3 with TRBJ1-1; TRBD1 aligns across 8 bases. The CDR3 has 14 amino acids. V lost 10 bases, J lost 7 bases, and 14 bases stayed unmatched. Per germline, CDR1 ENHRY and CDR2 SYGVKD. The CDR3 coding sequence is TGTGCCACGGGACAGGTCAGAGGTAGCATTGAAGCTTTCTTT. Its translation: CATGQVRGSIEAFF.

As concerns this clonotype: This may be a read error, as it is one base from a much larger clone. The gene calls are TRBV6-2 or TRBV6-3 and TRBJ2-2; 10 bases align to TRBD2. Germline values: CDR1 MNHEY, CDR2 SVGEGT. The CDR3 extends over 15 amino acids. The J segment lost 4 bases and the V segment lost 5 bases, leaving 4 bases of the junction unmatched. The chain's CDR3 is CASSAWTSGTGELFF. For the CDR3, the DNA is TGTGCCAGCAGTGCCTGGACTAGCGGCACCGGGGAGCTGTTTTTT.

This clonotype was detected only a few times. The rearrangement joins TRBV12-3 or TRBV12-4 to TRBJ1-5, with no clear D. Trimming removed 3 bases at V and 7 bases at J, with 13 bases between. This CDR3 has 14 amino acids. The CDR3 region has the DNA TGTGCCAGCAGTTTTAACGGGCCCGGACAGCCCCAGCATTTT. It yields the protein CASSFNGPGQPQHF.

About this clonotype: Just one base apart from a much larger clone, this may be a read error. The chain uses TRBV6-5 and TRBJ2-3, with D perhaps given as TRBD1 or TRBD2 (5 bases each). Trimming stripped 6 bases from V and 6 bases from J, with 16 bases between. The CDR3 consists of 14 residues. Germline loops: CDR1 MNHEY, CDR2 SVGAGI. CDR3: CASSIGTPGDTQYF. The DNA for the CDR3 is TGTGCCAGCAGCATTGGGACCCCGGGGGATACGCAGTATTTT.

This clonotype was recorded at least ten times. The chain combines TRBV7-2 with TRBJ2-4; 9 nucleotides match TRBD1. V was clipped by 4 bases and J by 6 bases; unmatched bases: 1. Per the germline V gene, CDR1 is SGHTA and CDR2 is FQGNSA. The CDR3 is 13 amino acids. In DNA, the CDR3 is TGTGCCAGCAGCTCGGGACAGGGAAACATTCAGTACTTC. It is translated as CASSSGQGNIQYF.

The rearrangement joins TRBV28 to TRBJ2-7; 9 bases agree with TRBD1. V lost 3 bases, J lost 3 bases, and 6 bases stayed unmatched. The CDR3 totals 15 residues. Germline loops: CDR1 MDHEN, CDR2 SYDVKM. Written as DNA, the CDR3 is TGTGCCAGCAGTTTTACCGGACAGGGGTTCTACGAGCAGTACTTC. It codes for CASSFTGQGFYEQYF.

Many counts were recorded for this clonotype. The J gene is TRBJ2-1, the V gene TRBV7-2; 7 bases map to TRBD1. Germline CDR1 and CDR2: SGHTA and FQGNSA. The V segment lost 4 bases and the J segment 6 bases; nucleotides outside the gene matches: 9. This CDR3 region has 15 residues. DNA of the CDR3: TGTGCCAGCAGCTCCCTAGGGGGCGCCTTCAATGAGCAGTTCTTC. Translated, it gives CASSSLGGAFNEQFF.

The gene calls are TRBV20-1 and TRBJ2-1; 11 bases align to TRBD1. Trimming removed 0 bases from V and 6 bases from J; junction bases left unmatched: 7. Germline assignment: CDR1 DFQATT and CDR2 SNEGSKA (reference sequence). This CDR3 is built from 16 residues. CDR3 bases: TGCAGTGCTAGAGATCCCTCCGGGACAGGGGGCAATGAGCAGTTCTTC. This gives the protein CSARDPSGTGGNEQFF.

This clonotype occurred a few times. V is TRBV19 and J is TRBJ2-1; D unclear. This CDR3 spans 15 amino acids. The germline V gene has CDR1 LNHDA and CDR2 SQIVND (reference sequence). The V gene lost 7 bases and the J gene lost 9 bases, with 22 bases spanning the gap. CDR3 in amino acids: CASTPDSSLVVEQFF. DNA for the CDR3: TGTGCCAGTACCCCCGACTCATCTCTGGTCGTTGAGCAGTTCTTC.